The 30 T cell receptor beta chains in this list originate from one sample, sequenced in a study of control samples from healthy donors and cancer patients. The protocol was immunoSEQ multiplex PCR, while the TCRdb copy is restricted to in-frame clones and leaves out a portion. There are over 10,000 clones in the sample; 60% to 85% occur only once, and 7% to 10% lies in the top ten. The sample consisted of formalin-fixed, paraffin-embedded tissue. The receptor source for this set is a male donor with melanoma.

This sequence joins TRBV7-2 and TRBJ1-4; 7 bases are a match to TRBD1. Germline CDR1 reads SGHTA; CDR2 reads FQGNSA. Trimming at V came to 5 bases and at J to 8 bases, leaving 11 bases not matched to a gene. The length of the CDR3 is 15 residues. CDR3 sequence: CASSPVRDRREKLFF. The CDR3 coding sequence is TGTGCCAGCAGCCCAGTGAGGGACAGACGGGAAAAACTGTTTTTT. Drawing the rest from reference TRBV7-2 and TRBJ1-4, the complete variable domain is GAGVSQSPSNKVTEKGKDVELRCDPISGHTALYWYRQSLGQGLEFLIYFQGNSAPDKSGLPSDRFSAERTGGSVSTLTIQRTQQEDSAVYLCASSPVRDRREKLFFGSGTQLSVL.

This sequence joins TRBV11-3 and TRBJ2-2; no clear D. Trimming cost V 10 bases and J 4 bases, with 7 bases left between them. The germline CDR1 and CDR2 sequences are SGHNT and YENEEA. The CDR3 loop spans 11 amino acids. CDR3 DNA sequence: TGTGCCACTACGGCCACCGGGGAGCTGTTTTTT. It yields the protein CATTATGELFF.

The chain joins TRBV14 to TRBJ1-1; D possibly corresponds to TRBD1 (6 bases). V shed 1 base and J shed 5 bases, with 14 bases lying between them. Per germline, CDR1 SGHDN and CDR2 FVKESK. The CDR3 runs to 15 residues. Written as DNA, the CDR3 is TGTGCCAGCAGCCAAGTAACAGGGAGGAAAACTGAAGCTTTCTTT. This sequence encodes CASSQVTGRKTEAFF.

The chain uses TRBV7-8 and TRBJ2-4, with 8 bases that match TRBD2. Germline lookup yields CDR1 SGHVS and CDR2 FQNEAQ. V lost 4 bases, J lost 1 base, and 3 bases stayed unmatched. The CDR3 extends over 15 amino acids. In DNA, the CDR3 is TGTGCCAGCAGCTCGGGGGGGAAGGCCAAAAACATTCAGTACTTC. Protein sequence: CASSSGGKAKNIQYF. The full variable domain, in which reference TRBV7-8 and TRBJ2-4 provide the parts outside the CDR3, is GAGVSQSPRYKVAKRGQDVALRCDPISGHVSLFWYQQALGQGPEFLTYFQNEAQLDKSGLPSDRFFAERPEGSVSTLKIQRTQQEDSAVYLCASSSGGKAKNIQYFGAGTRLSVL.

V and J are TRBV14 and TRBJ1-1; 12 bases line up with TRBD1. The V and J ends lost 2 bases and 6 bases, in that order; junction bases with no gene match: 10. This CDR3 has 17 amino acids. Germline CDR1 and CDR2: SGHDN and FVKESK. The CDR3 DNA is TGTGCCAGCAGCCAACCGGGACAGGGGGCTCTTTCTGCTGAAGCTTTCTTT. It translates to CASSQPGQGALSAEAFF.

In this sample, this clone turned up a few times. The J gene is TRBJ2-2, the V gene TRBV3-1 (or the pseudogene TRBV3-2); 10 positions match TRBD1. With V trimmed by 5 bases and J by 4 bases, 4 bases remained unmatched. The CDR3 loop spans 15 amino acids. CDR1 is LGHDT and CDR2 is YNNKEL in the germline V gene (reference sequence). The CDR3 loop reads CASSWTGGSTGELFF. Here the CDR3 DNA reads TGTGCCAGCAGCTGGACAGGGGGTTCCACCGGGGAGCTGTTTTTT.

Only one count was recorded for this clone. The V gene is TRBV10-3, the J gene TRBJ2-7, with D possibly being TRBD2 (5 bases). The V gene's germline CDR1 is ENHRY and CDR2 SYGVKD. The CDR3 has 11 residues. V was trimmed by 10 bases and J by 5 bases, leaving 12 bases between them. CDR3 sequence: CATGVTDEQYF. In DNA form, the CDR3 reads TGTGCCACCGGGGTAACGGACGAGCAGTACTTC.

The chain joins TRBV19 to TRBJ2-5; the D is unclear. CDR3 length: 11 residues. Per germline, CDR1 LNHDA and CDR2 SQIVND (reference sequence). The germline V and J ends were trimmed by 5 bases and 2 bases, with 3 bases remaining between them. This chain's CDR3 is CASSQQETQYF. CDR3 sequence (DNA): TGTGCCAGTAGTCAACAAGAGACCCAGTACTTC. The entire variable domain, with the rest obtained from reference TRBV19 and TRBJ2-5, is as follows: DGGITQSPKYLFRKEGQNVTLSCEQNLNHDAMYWYRQDPGQGLRLIYYSQIVNDFQKGDIAEGYSVSREKKESFPLTVTSAQKNPTAFYLCASSQQETQYFGPGTRLLVL.

The chain couples TRBV11-2 to TRBJ1-2; no definite D call. The germline V and J ends were trimmed by 0 bases and 5 bases, with 10 bases remaining between them. CDR3 length: 14 amino acids. In germline, CDR1 is SGHAT, CDR2 FQNNGV. The CDR3 sequence: CASSLDFQAYGYTF. In DNA, the CDR3 is TGTGCCAGCAGCTTAGATTTCCAGGCGTATGGCTACACCTTC.

The chain links TRBV11-3 to TRBJ2-2; the D gene is possibly TRBD2 (6 bases). Germline CDR1 and CDR2: SGHNT and YENEEA. Trimming removed 5 bases at V and 5 bases at J, with 12 bases between. The CDR3 is 14 residues long. CDR3 loop: CASSPGLETGELFF. The CDR3 DNA follows: TGTGCCAGCAGCCCGGGACTGGAGACCGGGGAGCTGTTTTTT.

The rearrangement links TRBV5-4 to TRBJ2-7; D unresolved. Germline CDR1 reads SGHNT; CDR2 reads YYREEE (reference sequence). V lost 4 bases to trimming and J lost 0 bases, with 11 bases between them. This CDR3 has 14 residues. The CDR3 loop reads CASSPTPSSYEQYF. Here the CDR3 DNA reads TGTGCCAGCAGCCCGACGCCGAGCTCCTACGAGCAGTACTTC.

This clone has a single count. Germline and junction disagree at one end, which may indicate a read error. The genes are TRBV9 and TRBJ1-5, with TRBD1 matching over 8 bases. Germline V lookup: CDR1 SGDLS, CDR2 YYNGEE. This CDR3 has 12 residues. The CDR3 is CASSVGGTGWNF. CDR3 DNA sequence: TGTGCCAGCAGCGTAGGAGGGACAGGATGGAATTTT.

CDR3 bases: TGTGCCAGCAGTTCCACAGGGACGGGCAATTCACCCCTCCACTTT. Translating it yields CASSSTGTGNSPLHF. V usage is TRBV6-6 and J usage is TRBJ1-6; D perhaps matches TRBD1 (6 bases). The CDR3 runs 15 residues. In germline, CDR1 is MNHNY, CDR2 SVGAGI (reference sequence). Deletions cut 4 bases from V and 7 bases from J, with 14 bases between.

The gene calls are TRBV9 and TRBJ1-6; no definite D call. The germline V gene has CDR1 SGDLS and CDR2 YYNGEE. The CDR3 contains 14 residues. Trimming stripped 0 bases from V and 5 bases from J, with 6 bases between. The CDR3 DNA follows: TGTGCCAGCAGCGTAGGGACGAATAATTCACCCCTCCACTTT. The encoded protein is CASSVGTNNSPLHF.

This chain links TRBV6-2 or TRBV6-3 with TRBJ1-2, with D maybe TRBD1 (5 bases). CDR1 is MNHEY and CDR2 is SVGEGT in the germline V gene. CDR3 length: 13 residues. Deletions cut 3 bases from V and 10 bases from J, with 15 bases between. CDR3 amino acids: CASSYLQRGDYTF. The DNA for the CDR3 is TGTGCCAGCAGTTATCTTCAGCGGGGCGACTACACCTTC.

The chain employs TRBV7-9 and TRBJ2-2, with D possibly TRBD1 on 5 matching bases. CDR1 is SEHNR and CDR2 is FQNEAQ in the germline V gene (reference sequence). This CDR3 is 15 amino acids long. V was clipped by 1 base and J by 6 bases, with 12 bases between them. The CDR3 DNA is TGTGCCAGCAGCTTAGTTCAAGGACACGCCGGGGAGCTGTTTTTT. As protein: CASSLVQGHAGELFF.

In its sample, this clone ranks as medium-sized. This chain links TRBV13 with TRBJ2-5; D ambiguous. The CDR3 has 13 amino acids. CDR1 is PRHDT and CDR2 is FYEKMQ in the germline V gene (reference sequence). V lost 5 bases, J lost 2 bases, and 9 bases lay in between. In DNA, the CDR3 is TGTGCCAGCAGCCTCAGGTATCAAGAGACCCAGTACTTC. Translated, it gives CASSLRYQETQYF.

The rearrangement links TRBV7-2 to TRBJ1-5, with D unclear. V lost 1 base, J lost 3 bases, and 4 bases lay in between. Germline CDR1 is SGHTA and CDR2 is FQGNSA. The CDR3 length is 13 residues. The CDR3 DNA reads as TGTGCCAGCAGCTTAGACTTCAATCAGCCCCAGCATTTT. Its protein product is CASSLDFNQPQHF.

This chain uses TRBV12-3 or TRBV12-4 with TRBJ1-5; no reliable D call. This CDR3 is built from 13 residues. V dropped 3 bases and J dropped 2 bases, with 5 bases sitting between them. The CDR3 bases are TGTGCCAGCAGTTTTTCCGGCAATCAGCCCCAGCATTTT. It specifies CASSFSGNQPQHF.

J is TRBJ2-5 and V is TRBV12-3 or TRBV12-4; D is unresolved. V was shortened by 3 bases and J by 2 bases, with 7 bases between the two germline ends. The CDR3 extends over 13 amino acids. The CDR3 DNA is TGTGCCAGCAGTTTTGGACCTCAAGAGACCCAGTACTTC. Amino acid sequence: CASSFGPQETQYF.

This clone was observed a single time. V and J are TRBV7-9 and TRBJ1-5; a possible D gene is TRBD1 (6 bases). The CDR3 is made up of 13 amino acids. V gave up 5 bases and J gave up 4 bases, with 9 bases separating them. Germline V lookup: CDR1 SEHNR, CDR2 FQNEAQ (reference sequence). The CDR3 protein is CASSRQDNQPQHF. The CDR3 coding sequence is TGTGCCAGCAGCCGACAGGATAATCAGCCCCAGCATTTT.

The chain joins TRBV4-3 to TRBJ2-1, with TRBD2 as a possible D gene (7 bases). The germline V gene encodes CDR1 LGHNA and CDR2 YSLEER. The CDR3 covers 16 residues. Trimming removed 0 bases at V and 12 bases at J, with 21 bases between. CDR3 protein: CASSQDEGGQLGRQFF. CDR3 nucleotide sequence: TGCGCCAGCAGCCAAGATGAGGGGGGGCAACTGGGGCGGCAGTTCTTC.

In this sample, this clone turned up a few times. The chain joins TRBV6-2 or TRBV6-3 to TRBJ2-7; 7 positions agree with TRBD2. The V gene's germline CDR1 is MNHEY and CDR2 SVGEGT. This CDR3 has 15 amino acids. V was clipped by 0 bases and J by 2 bases; unmatched bases: 4. The CDR3 reads CASSYSKRGPYEQYF. In DNA, the CDR3 is TGTGCCAGCAGTTACTCGAAGCGGGGCCCCTACGAGCAGTACTTC.

The chain combines TRBV5-1 with TRBJ1-5; D unclear. This CDR3 has 13 amino acids. V dropped 0 bases and J dropped 4 bases, with 5 bases sitting between them. CDR1 is SGHRS and CDR2 is YFSETQ in the germline V gene. The CDR3 region has the DNA TGCGCCAGCAGCTTGGGTGCAAATCAGCCCCAGCATTTT. Translation gives CASSLGANQPQHF.

The genes are TRBV7-6 and TRBJ1-3, with D unclear. Germline V gives CDR1 SGHVS, CDR2 FNYEAQ. The V and J ends lost 1 base and 0 bases respectively, with 16 bases between them. The CDR3 extends over 18 amino acids. The CDR3 DNA is TGTGCCAGCAGCTTAGATTTGCTGGGCTGGGGCTCTGGAAACACCATATATTTT. Its protein product is CASSLDLLGWGSGNTIYF.

The V call is TRBV9, the J call TRBJ2-5, with D possibly being TRBD1 (5 bases). V was pared by 3 bases and J by 5 bases, with 14 bases between. Germline loops: CDR1 SGDLS, CDR2 YYNGEE. The CDR3 contains 14 residues. The CDR3 here is CASSEGRAAETQYF. The CDR3 DNA is TGTGCCAGCAGCGAGGGCAGGGCGGCGGAGACCCAGTACTTC.

The V call is TRBV11-3, the J call TRBJ2-7; 11 bases match TRBD1. Germline CDR1 reads SGHNT; CDR2 reads YENEEA. This CDR3 contains 15 residues. With 1 base clipped from V and 6 bases from J, the junction kept 5 bases outside the gene matches. The CDR3 is CASSLAGQGAREQYF. In nucleotides, the CDR3 is TGTGCCAGCAGCTTAGCCGGACAGGGGGCACGCGAGCAGTACTTC.

This chain links TRBV21-1 with TRBJ1-5. TRBV21-1 corresponds to a pseudogene. The CDR3 is 13 residues long. The CDR3 is CASRGPTGQPQHF. Here the CDR3 DNA reads TGTGCCAGCAGAGGGCCCACTGGGCAGCCCCAGCATTTT.

The chain carries TRBV12-3 or TRBV12-4 and TRBJ1-1, with D unclear. Trimming left V 4 bases short and J 4 bases short, with 10 bases between. The CDR3 is 13 residues long. Here the CDR3 DNA reads TGTGCCAGCAGTTGGGAGGAAGGCACTGAAGCTTTCTTT. Its protein is CASSWEEGTEAFF.

This clone has just one count. For the CDR3, the DNA is TGTGCCAGCAGCCTTTCGGGGGTTAGCTATGGCTACACCTTC. Translating gives CASSLSGVSYGYTF. The V and J genes are TRBV11-2 and TRBJ1-2, with D perhaps matching TRBD1 (5 bases). This CDR3 has 14 residues. The germline CDR1 and CDR2 sequences are SGHAT and FQNNGV. Between the trimmed V and J ends, which lost 5 bases and 4 bases, there was a span of 14 bases.